The 2 T cell receptor beta chains in this list originate from one sample, sequenced in a study of metastatic and nonmetastatic thyroid tumors. TCRdb re-called the PCR reads via MiXCR. Altogether about 16,000 clones are present, under 35% being singletons, with the ten largest covering over 9.5%. Nobody among the patients had been given any treatment before thyroid surgery. The sample consisted of blood. Source of these receptors: a female donor with papillary thyroid cancer or a benign thyroid nodule (not recorded which). Some clones in this sample may be carry-over from other donors' samples.

The chain recombines TRBV7-9 with TRBJ2-5, with TRBD2 matching over 14 bases. V was pared by 1 base and J by 5 bases, with 6 bases of the junction left unmatched. The CDR3 is made up of 17 amino acids. Germline V lookup: CDR1 SEHNR, CDR2 FQNEAQ (reference sequence). The CDR3 protein is CASSLVTSGGAWETQYF. In DNA form, the CDR3 reads TGTGCCAGCAGCTTAGTGACTAGCGGGGGGGCCTGGGAGACCCAGTACTTC.

This clone was found a few times. This chain uses TRBV28 with TRBJ2-2; D is possibly TRBD2 (5 bases). In germline, CDR1 is MDHEN, CDR2 SYDVKM. Trimming stripped 5 bases from V and 7 bases from J, with 11 bases between. The CDR3 is made up of 13 amino acids. CDR3 amino acids: CASSTRVYGELFF. The CDR3 coding sequence is TGTGCCAGCAGTACTAGGGTATACGGGGAGCTGTTTTTT.